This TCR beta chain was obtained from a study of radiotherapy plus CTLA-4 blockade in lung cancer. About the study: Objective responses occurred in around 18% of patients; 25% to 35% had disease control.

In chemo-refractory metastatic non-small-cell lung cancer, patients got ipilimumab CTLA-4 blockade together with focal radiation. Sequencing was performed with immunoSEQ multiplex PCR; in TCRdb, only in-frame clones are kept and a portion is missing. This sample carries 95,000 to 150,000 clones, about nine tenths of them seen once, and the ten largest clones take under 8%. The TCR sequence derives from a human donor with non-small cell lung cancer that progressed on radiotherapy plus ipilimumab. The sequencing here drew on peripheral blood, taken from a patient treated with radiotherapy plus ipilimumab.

CDR3 residues: CSARLAEKLFF. CDR3 bases: TGCAGTGCTAGACTCGCGGAAAAACTGTTTTTT. The chain couples TRBV20-1 to TRBJ1-4; D ambiguous. The germline V gene has CDR1 DFQATT and CDR2 SNEGSKA (reference sequence). The CDR3 is made up of 11 amino acids. V was trimmed by 2 bases and J by 8 bases, leaving 6 bases between them.